This is a list of T cell receptor beta chains from one sample in a study of blood T cells in healthy people across ages. TCRdb re-derived calls from the 5' RACE reads in MiXCR, one entry per CDR3 protein. The sample lists about 1,500,000 distinct CDR3 sequences; approximately 40% were seen once. The sequenced material came from blood. The receptors here all came from a young woman in good health. CDR3s include the opening cysteine and the closing phenylalanine or tryptophan. Each record gives: D gene, clone size, V gene, J gene, CDR3 DNA, CDR3 protein. D genes are given only for firm matches. Clone size appears in some rows only: once, few, many, or a class for an expanded clone.

d_gene: TRBD1
abundance: NA
v_gene: TRBV10-3
j_gene: TRBJ1-1
CDR3nt: TGTGCCATCAGTGAGTTGGGACAGGGGAAGACTGAAGCTTTCTTT
CDR3aa: CAISELGQGKTEAFF

d_gene: NA
abundance: NA
v_gene: TRBV3-1
j_gene: TRBJ2-3
CDR3nt: TGTGCCAGCAGCCAAGATCAGCTTCACACAGATACGCAGTATTTT
CDR3aa: CASSQDQLHTDTQYF

d_gene: NA
abundance: few
v_gene: TRBV28
j_gene: TRBJ1-5
CDR3nt: TGTGCCAGCAGTTCCCCCCCCCAGGGGATGTATCAGCCCCAGCATTTT
CDR3aa: CASSSPPQGMYQPQHF

d_gene: NA
abundance: few
v_gene: TRBV6-2/TRBV6-3
j_gene: TRBJ2-1
CDR3nt: TGTGCCAGCAGTTACGTCGTGGGAGCCTCCTACAATGAGCAGTTCTTC
CDR3aa: CASSYVVGASYNEQFF

d_gene: NA
abundance: NA
v_gene: TRBV9
j_gene: TRBJ2-3
CDR3nt: TGTGCCAGCAGCGTAGAAGCAGCCACAGATACGCAGTATTTT
CDR3aa: CASSVEAATDTQYF

d_gene: TRBD1
abundance: many
v_gene: TRBV27
j_gene: TRBJ1-2
CDR3nt: TGTGCCAGCAGTCCATACGGACAGGGAGCCTATGGCTACACCTTC
CDR3aa: CASSPYGQGAYGYTF

d_gene: TRBD2
abundance: few
v_gene: TRBV5-1
j_gene: TRBJ2-3
CDR3nt: TGCGCCAGCAGCCTCCCCGCGGGAGAAGCAGATACGCAGTATTTT
CDR3aa: CASSLPAGEADTQYF

d_gene: TRBD1
abundance: NA
v_gene: TRBV3-1
j_gene: TRBJ1-1
CDR3nt: TGTGCCAGCAGCTCACAGGGGGGGAGAACTGAAGCTTTCTTT
CDR3aa: CASSSQGGRTEAFF

d_gene: NA
abundance: NA
v_gene: TRBV20-1
j_gene: TRBJ1-2
CDR3nt: TGCAGTGCTAGTTTCGGGCGAGGCTACACCTTC
CDR3aa: CSASFGRGYTF

d_gene: TRBD2
abundance: NA
v_gene: TRBV11-2
j_gene: TRBJ2-3
CDR3nt: TGTGCCAGCAGCTCGACTAGCGGGGTAGCAGATACGCAGTATTTT
CDR3aa: CASSSTSGVADTQYF

d_gene: TRBD1
abundance: NA
v_gene: TRBV7-6
j_gene: TRBJ2-5
CDR3nt: TGTGCCAGCAGCTCTTCAGGGGGAAAAGGGGAGACCCAGTACTTC
CDR3aa: CASSSSGGKGETQYF

d_gene: NA
abundance: few
v_gene: TRBV3-1
j_gene: TRBJ2-1
CDR3nt: TGTGCCAGCAGGAGGAGTGGGGGCAATGAGCAGTTCTTC
CDR3aa: CASRRSGGNEQFF

d_gene: NA
abundance: few
v_gene: TRBV4-1
j_gene: TRBJ2-1
CDR3nt: TGCGCCAGCAGCCAAGGCCAACCGGGGTACAATGAGCAGTTCTTC
CDR3aa: CASSQGQPGYNEQFF

d_gene: NA
abundance: NA
v_gene: TRBV20-1
j_gene: TRBJ1-3
CDR3nt: TGCAGTGCCCGACAGCCCTCTGGAAACACCATATATTTT
CDR3aa: CSARQPSGNTIYF

d_gene: TRBD2
abundance: many
v_gene: TRBV10-3
j_gene: TRBJ2-3
CDR3nt: TGTGCCATCAGTGAGACTAGCGGGAGGACAGATACGCAGTATTTT
CDR3aa: CAISETSGRTDTQYF

d_gene: NA
abundance: NA
v_gene: TRBV3-1
j_gene: TRBJ2-4
CDR3nt: TGTGCCAGCAGCCAGAGGCGGGGTCCCCAGTACTTC
CDR3aa: CASSQRRGPQYF

d_gene: NA
abundance: many
v_gene: TRBV29-1
j_gene: TRBJ2-1
CDR3nt: TGCAGCGTTGAGGGCGGTGGACACTACAATGAGCAGTTCTTC
CDR3aa: CSVEGGGHYNEQFF

d_gene: NA
abundance: NA
v_gene: TRBV20-1
j_gene: TRBJ2-7
CDR3nt: TGCAGTGCTGTCCATCCCAGGAGCTCCTACGAGCAGTACTTC
CDR3aa: CSAVHPRSSYEQYF

d_gene: NA
abundance: NA
v_gene: TRBV5-1
j_gene: TRBJ2-3
CDR3nt: TGCGCCAGCAGCTCCTCAGAGCAGGCACCAGATACGCAGTATTTT
CDR3aa: CASSSSEQAPDTQYF

d_gene: NA
abundance: NA
v_gene: TRBV29-1
j_gene: TRBJ1-2
CDR3nt: TGCAGCGTTGAATTTGGGGGGAGGATCCGGAACTATGGCTACACCTTC
CDR3aa: CSVEFGGRIRNYGYTF

d_gene: TRBD1
abundance: NA
v_gene: TRBV4-1
j_gene: TRBJ2-7
CDR3nt: TGCGCCAACAGCCAAGATCCGGGACAGGCGACTCCAACCTACGAGCAGTACTTC
CDR3aa: CANSQDPGQATPTYEQYF

d_gene: TRBD1
abundance: few
v_gene: TRBV12-3/TRBV12-4
j_gene: TRBJ1-2
CDR3nt: TGTGCCAGCAGTTTAGCCTTGACAGGGTTGAATGGCTACACCTTC
CDR3aa: CASSLALTGLNGYTF

d_gene: NA
abundance: NA
v_gene: TRBV9
j_gene: TRBJ2-7
CDR3nt: TGTGCCAGCAGCGTAGCCGCCTCCGACCCCTACGAGCAGTACTTC
CDR3aa: CASSVAASDPYEQYF

d_gene: TRBD2
abundance: many
v_gene: TRBV7-2
j_gene: TRBJ2-5
CDR3nt: TGTGCCAGCAGCCCCGGACTAGCTCAAGAGACCCAGTACTTC
CDR3aa: CASSPGLAQETQYF

d_gene: NA
abundance: NA
v_gene: TRBV7-2
j_gene: TRBJ2-7
CDR3nt: TGTGCCAGCAGCTTAGGCCAGCGTTCGACCTCCTACGAGCAGTACTTC
CDR3aa: CASSLGQRSTSYEQYF

d_gene: NA
abundance: NA
v_gene: TRBV18
j_gene: TRBJ2-1
CDR3nt: TGTGCCAGCTCACCACTAACGGGCGGATCGAACCACGAGCAGTTCTTC
CDR3aa: CASSPLTGGSNHEQFF

d_gene: NA
abundance: NA
v_gene: TRBV6-4
j_gene: TRBJ2-2
CDR3nt: TGTGCCAGCAGTGATGAGGGGGGGCGTAACACCGGGGAGCTGTTTTTT
CDR3aa: CASSDEGGRNTGELFF

d_gene: TRBD2
abundance: NA
v_gene: TRBV6-5
j_gene: TRBJ2-7
CDR3nt: TGTGCCAGCAGTTACGATCCAGCGGGACCCTACGAGCAGTACTTC
CDR3aa: CASSYDPAGPYEQYF

d_gene: TRBD1
abundance: NA
v_gene: TRBV10-3
j_gene: TRBJ1-1
CDR3nt: TGTGCCATCAGTGAGCTTCGAGTGAAGGACAGGGGGCGAGTAGGTACTGAAGCTTTCTTT
CDR3aa: CAISELRVKDRGRVGTEAFF

d_gene: NA
abundance: few
v_gene: TRBV12-3/TRBV12-4
j_gene: TRBJ1-2
CDR3nt: TGTGCCAGCAGTTCAACTCGGGGGCCCTATGGCTACACCTTC
CDR3aa: CASSSTRGPYGYTF

d_gene: NA
abundance: NA
v_gene: TRBV20-1
j_gene: TRBJ1-5
CDR3nt: TGCAGTGCTAGAGAGGGGAACAATCAGCCCCAGCATTTT
CDR3aa: CSAREGNNQPQHF

d_gene: NA
abundance: NA
v_gene: TRBV9
j_gene: TRBJ2-1
CDR3nt: TGTGCCAGCAGCGTAGAAGGCGGAAAACATGAGCAGTTCTTC
CDR3aa: CASSVEGGKHEQFF

d_gene: NA
abundance: few
v_gene: TRBV20-1
j_gene: TRBJ1-2
CDR3nt: TGCAGTGCCAGAGGGGGGTTGAGCTATGGCTACACCTTC
CDR3aa: CSARGGLSYGYTF

d_gene: NA
abundance: NA
v_gene: TRBV12-3/TRBV12-4
j_gene: TRBJ1-5
CDR3nt: TGTGCCAGCAGCCGCCAGGGGTATAGCAATCAGCCCCAGCATTTT
CDR3aa: CASSRQGYSNQPQHF

d_gene: NA
abundance: NA
v_gene: TRBV12-3/TRBV12-4
j_gene: TRBJ2-7
CDR3nt: TGTGCCAGCAGTTTACAGACTAACTACGAGCAGTACTTC
CDR3aa: CASSLQTNYEQYF

d_gene: NA
abundance: NA
v_gene: TRBV4-2
j_gene: TRBJ1-3
CDR3nt: TGTGCCAGCAGCCAAGATGGCCAGCTAAACACCATATATTTT
CDR3aa: CASSQDGQLNTIYF

d_gene: TRBD2
abundance: NA
v_gene: TRBV10-3
j_gene: TRBJ2-3
CDR3nt: TGTGCCATCGGCCCCCCTGTGGCGGGGGGTAAGAGCACAGATACGCAGTATTTT
CDR3aa: CAIGPPVAGGKSTDTQYF

d_gene: NA
abundance: many
v_gene: TRBV10-3
j_gene: TRBJ1-5
CDR3nt: TGTGCCATCAGACAGGGTTCCAGCAATCAGCCCCAGCATTTT
CDR3aa: CAIRQGSSNQPQHF